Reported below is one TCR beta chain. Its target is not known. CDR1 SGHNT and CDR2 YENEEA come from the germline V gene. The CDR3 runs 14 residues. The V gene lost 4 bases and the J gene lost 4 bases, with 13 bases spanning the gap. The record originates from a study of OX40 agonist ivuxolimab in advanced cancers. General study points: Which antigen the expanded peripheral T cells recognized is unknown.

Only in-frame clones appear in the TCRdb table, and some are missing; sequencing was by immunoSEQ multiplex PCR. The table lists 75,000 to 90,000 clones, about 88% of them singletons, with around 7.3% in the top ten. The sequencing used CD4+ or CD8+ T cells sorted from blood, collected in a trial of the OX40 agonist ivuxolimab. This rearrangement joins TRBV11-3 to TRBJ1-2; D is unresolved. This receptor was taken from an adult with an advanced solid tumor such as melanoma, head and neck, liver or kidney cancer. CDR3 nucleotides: TGTGCCAGCAGCTCCCGAGGCAATCCCTATGGCTACACCTTC. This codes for CASSSRGNPYGYTF.